This TCR beta chain stems from a study of tumor-infiltrating lymphocytes in oesophageal squamous cell carcinoma. This clonotype has ten or more counts. It may be a read error: a sequence one base away is much more abundant. TCRdb ran MiXCR on the PCR reads and lists one entry per CDR3 protein. The sample contains over 10,000 distinct CDR3 sequences, approximately 45% of which appear only once. The CDR3 spans 14 residues. Per the germline V gene, CDR1 is MNHEY and CDR2 is SMNVEV (reference sequence). This rearrangement joins TRBV27 to TRBJ2-1; 8 positions agree with TRBD2. The J call is in doubt because the DNA end fits TRBJ2-7 better. The specimen was normal esophageal tissue next to the tumor. The sequence came from a male donor with esophageal squamous cell carcinoma. CDR3 residues: CASSKTSDANEQYF. The CDR3 DNA follows: TGTGCCAGCAGTAAGACTAGCGACGCTAATGAGCAGTACTTC.